This TCR beta chain was sequenced in a study of T cells of healthy individuals. MiXCR, applied by TCRdb to the 5' RACE reads, yields one record per CDR3 protein. The sample shows around 80,000 distinct CDR3 sequences, more than 5% of them seen only once. This CDR3 spans 14 amino acids. V gave up 6 bases and J gave up 4 bases; unmatched junction bases: 7. Germline loops: CDR1 LGHDT, CDR2 YNNKEL (reference sequence). This clonotype was found a few times. This chain connects TRBV3-1 to TRBJ1-1; TRBD1 agrees at 8 bases. This receptor was obtained from a female donor in good health. CDR3 sequence: CASSLAGGTTEAFF. The CDR3 DNA reads as TGTGCCAGCAGTCTAGCAGGGGGCACCACTGAAGCTTTCTTT.